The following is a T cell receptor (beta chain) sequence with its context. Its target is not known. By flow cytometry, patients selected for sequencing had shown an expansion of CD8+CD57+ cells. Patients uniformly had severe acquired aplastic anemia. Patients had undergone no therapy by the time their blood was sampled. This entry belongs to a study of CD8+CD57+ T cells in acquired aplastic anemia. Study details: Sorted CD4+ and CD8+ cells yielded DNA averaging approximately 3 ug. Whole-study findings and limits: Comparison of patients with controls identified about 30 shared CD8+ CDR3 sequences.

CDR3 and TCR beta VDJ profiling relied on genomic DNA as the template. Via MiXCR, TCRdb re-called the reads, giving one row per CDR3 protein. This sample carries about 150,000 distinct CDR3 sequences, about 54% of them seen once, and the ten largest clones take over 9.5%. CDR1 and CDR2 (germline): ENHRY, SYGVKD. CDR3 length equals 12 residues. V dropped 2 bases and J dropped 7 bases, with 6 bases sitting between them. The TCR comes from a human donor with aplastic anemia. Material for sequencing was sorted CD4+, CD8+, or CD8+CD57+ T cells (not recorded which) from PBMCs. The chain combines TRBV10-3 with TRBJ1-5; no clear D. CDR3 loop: CAISELGQPQHF. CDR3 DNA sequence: TGTGCCATCAGTGAGCTAGGACAGCCCCAGCATTTT.